This T cell receptor (beta chain) was retrieved from a study of patients and donors after allogeneic stem cell transplantation. The CDR3 is made up of 13 amino acids. V was pared by 4 bases and J by 1 base, with 8 bases between. Germline V lookup: CDR1 SQVTM, CDR2 ANQGSEA. This clonotype was detected only a few times. Each CDR3 protein is one row after TCRdb ran MiXCR on the RT-PCR reads. The table lists about 110,000 distinct CDR3 sequences, approximately 40% of them singletons. V gene TRBV29-1 combines with J gene TRBJ1-5; D is unresolved. Sequenced: blood, either unsorted or a sorted T cell fraction (not recorded which). The TCR was taken from a human donor who was either an allogeneic HSCT recipient or a stem cell or donor lymphocyte infusion donor (not recorded which). It is not recorded whose cells these are; they may come from a transplant donor. The CDR3 coding sequence is TGCAGCGTTGCTCTGGCGAGCAATCAGCCCCAGCATTTT. It encodes CSVALASNQPQHF.